The sample holds many counts of the clone carrying this TCR beta chain. Its target is unknown. The data stem from a study of T cells in Graves' hyperthyroidism and ophthalmopathy. Findings and limits, study-wide: Most thyroid clonotypes expanded above 0.001 were also detected in blood. Ophthalmopathy got predicted by the model a median roughly 6.4 months before its onset.

Amplified regions were TCR beta CDR3 sequences from RNA transcripts. Using the HTBI primer set, a first-round RT-PCR was run on the TCR CDR3. TCRdb reanalysed the multiplex PCR reads using MiXCR and keeps one entry per CDR3 protein. Of 500,000 to 800,000 distinct CDR3 sequences listed, less than 45% are singletons. This CDR3 is 15 amino acids long. The ends were cut back, 8 bases at V and 1 base at J, with 17 bases in the middle. CDR1 is LNHNV and CDR2 is YYDKDF in the germline V gene (reference sequence). Patients having uncontrolled infection, another autoimmune disease, pregnancy or lactation were not included. Thyroid ultrasound, orbital computed tomography, clinical symptoms, and serum thyroxine and TRAb underpinned diagnoses.

Sequencing used peripheral blood or thyroid tissue (not recorded which). V usage is TRBV15 and J usage is TRBJ1-1; no definite D call. The receptor's source is an adult man with Graves' disease, either hyperthyroidism or ophthalmopathy (not recorded which). The CDR3 sequence: CATDLRRRTNTEAFF. The DNA for the CDR3 is TGTGCCACCGACTTAAGACGGCGAACGAACACTGAAGCTTTCTTT. The entire variable domain, with the rest obtained from reference TRBV15 and TRBJ1-1, is as follows: DAMVIQNPRYQVTQFGKPVTLSCSQTLNHNVMYWYQQKSSQAPKLLFHYYDKDFNNEADTPDNFQSRRPNTSFCFLDIRSPGLGDTAMYLCATDLRRRTNTEAFFGQGTRLTVV.